The 21 T cell receptor beta chains in this list originate from one sample, sequenced in a study of blood T cells in healthy people across ages. Using a J-beta primer mix together with a sample-barcoded 5' primer, a second PCR was run for roughly 7 to 12 cycles. Each CDR3 protein gets one entry after TCRdb re-called the 5' RACE reads with MiXCR. This sample carries roughly 900,000 distinct CDR3 sequences, under 50% of them seen once, and the ten largest clones take roughly an eighth. The source material was blood. The receptors were sampled from a man under 40 in good health.

The gene calls are TRBV6-2 or TRBV6-3 and TRBJ2-1, with TRBD1 identical over 7 bases. Germline-derived CDR1 and CDR2 are MNHEY and SVGEGT. This CDR3 has 15 amino acids. The trim removed 0 bases at V and 15 bases at J, leaving 14 bases unmatched. The CDR3 bases are TGTGCCAGCAGTTACTCATCACCAGGGACAGTGAGTTTGTTCTTC. Translated, it gives CASSYSSPGTVSLFF.

About this clonotype: This may stem from a read error, because a much larger clone lies one nucleotide away. This rearrangement joins TRBV29-1 to TRBJ2-5; TRBD1 agrees at 9 bases. The CDR3 has 13 residues. CDR1 is SQVTM, CDR2 ANQGSEA, per germline. Trimming at V came to 4 bases and at J to 11 bases, leaving 11 bases not matched to a gene. The CDR3 spells CSVVGQGMNEQYF. CDR3 in DNA: TGCAGCGTTGTGGGACAGGGTATGAATGAGCAGTACTTC.

The J gene is TRBJ2-3, the V gene TRBV7-2, with D perhaps matching TRBD2 (6 bases). The CDR3 consists of 17 residues. Trimming took off 4 bases at V and 0 bases at J, with 17 bases between the two ends. Germline CDR1 reads SGHTA; CDR2 reads FQGNSA. The CDR3: CASSSEGGRRSTDTQYF. In DNA, the CDR3 is TGTGCCAGCAGCTCGGAGGGCGGCCGGCGAAGCACAGATACGCAGTATTTT.

The CDR3 region has the DNA TGTGCCAGCAGTTACGATCCCGGAGGAATCGGGGAGCTGTTTTTT. The encoded protein is CASSYDPGGIGELFF. The gene calls are TRBV6-5 and TRBJ2-2; tentative D call: TRBD2 (5 bases). From germline, CDR1 is MNHEY and CDR2 SVGAGI. The CDR3 sequence is 15 residues long. Between the trimmed V and J ends, which lost 2 bases and 7 bases, there was a span of 14 bases.

This clonotype was seen more than once but under ten times. The chain has TRBV6-2 or TRBV6-3 and TRBJ2-7; D not certain. CDR3 length: 15 amino acids. The germline CDR1 and CDR2 sequences are MNHEY and SVGEGT. V lost 5 bases to trimming and J lost 1 base, with 15 bases between them. The CDR3 is CASSATLPYSYEQYF. In DNA, the CDR3 is TGTGCCAGCAGTGCGACCCTGCCTTATTCCTACGAGCAGTACTTC.

The genes are TRBV6-5 and TRBJ1-2; tentatively, D is TRBD1 (5 bases). The CDR3 consists of 14 residues. CDR1 is MNHEY, CDR2 SVGAGI, per germline. V lost 0 bases and J 5 bases, leaving 10 bases between the germline ends. CDR3 nucleotide sequence: TGTGCCAGCAGTTACTCTGGGGGGAGTTATGGCTACACCTTC. Its translation is CASSYSGGSYGYTF.

V and J are TRBV7-2 and TRBJ2-3; tentative D call: TRBD2 (5 bases). CDR1 and CDR2 from the germline V gene are SGHTA and FQGNSA. This CDR3 has 18 amino acids. V was shortened by 1 base and J by 0 bases, with 17 bases between the two germline ends. In DNA form, the CDR3 reads TGTGCCAGCAGCTTAGAGGCCAGGAGGCTAACTAGCACAGATACGCAGTATTTT. Translation: CASSLEARRLTSTDTQYF.

The chain employs TRBV5-8 and TRBJ1-2, with unresolved D. The CDR3 covers 11 residues. CDR1 and CDR2 from the germline V gene are SGHTS and YDEGEE. Trimming removed 7 bases at V and 1 base at J, with 5 bases between. This CDR3 reads CASPGNYGYTF. CDR3 in DNA: TGTGCCAGCCCGGGTAACTATGGCTACACCTTC. The full variable domain, completed using reference TRBV5-8 and TRBJ1-2, is EAGVTQSPTHLIKTRGQQATLRCSPISGHTSVYWYQQALGLGLQFLLWYDEGEERNRGNFPPRFSGRQFPNYSSELNVNALELEDSALYLCASPGNYGYTFGSGTRLTVV.

The V gene is TRBV20-1, the J gene TRBJ2-7; D call uncertain. The CDR3 spans 12 residues. Germline assignment: CDR1 DFQATT and CDR2 SNEGSKA (reference sequence). Trimming pared 6 bases from V and 1 base from J, leaving 10 bases between. The CDR3 region has the DNA TGCAGTGCCATAAGGGCGTCCTACGAGCAGTACTTC. Its translation: CSAIRASYEQYF.

V gene TRBV5-5 combines with J gene TRBJ2-5; D possibly matches TRBD1 or TRBD2 (5 bases each). The germline V gene encodes CDR1 SGHKS and CDR2 YYEKEE (reference sequence). The CDR3 contains 15 residues. The V end was cut by 4 bases, the J end by 5 bases, with 18 bases between. As DNA, the CDR3 is TGTGCCAGCAGCCGCACGACAGAGGGTCAGGAGACCCAGTACTTC. Translated: CASSRTTEGQETQYF.

This chain joins TRBV20-1 and TRBJ2-3; 7 bases are a match to TRBD2. CDR1 and CDR2 from the germline V gene are DFQATT and SNEGSKA (reference sequence). With 0 bases clipped from V and 3 bases from J, the junction kept 9 bases outside the gene matches. This CDR3 is 16 amino acids long. CDR3 DNA: TGCAGTGCTAGAGAGGGGCTAGCGGCAAGGACAGATACGCAGTATTTT. Translation: CSAREGLAARTDTQYF.

This rearrangement joins TRBV6-6 to TRBJ2-3; D remains ambiguous. The ends were cut back, 2 bases at V and 0 bases at J, with 6 bases in the middle. Per the germline V gene, CDR1 is MNHNY and CDR2 is SVGAGI (reference sequence). The CDR3 is 14 amino acids. CDR3 region: CASSYGSSTDTQYF. CDR3 in DNA: TGTGCCAGCAGTTACGGCAGTAGCACAGATACGCAGTATTTT.

The V call is TRBV7-2, the J call TRBJ2-1, with D uncertain. With 5 bases removed from V and 8 bases from J, the gap between germline ends came to 13 bases. The CDR3 contains 13 residues. Germline V lookup: CDR1 SGHTA, CDR2 FQGNSA. CDR3 sequence reads: CASSRLGSDEQFF. Here the CDR3 DNA reads TGTGCCAGCAGCCGACTGGGGTCGGATGAGCAGTTCTTC.

V is TRBV6-1 and J is TRBJ2-5, with D tentatively TRBD1 or TRBD2 (5 bases each). Germline V gene lookup returns CDR1 MNHNS and CDR2 SASEGT. V was clipped by 4 bases and J by 1 base, with 19 bases between them. This CDR3 is built from 17 residues. The CDR3 loop is CASSGLRDPWGQETQYF. The DNA of the CDR3 is TGTGCCAGCAGTGGCCTCCGGGACCCCTGGGGCCAAGAGACCCAGTACTTC.

The chain is built from TRBV11-2 and TRBJ2-6, with a weak D call TRBD1 (5 bases). The ends were cut back, 6 bases at V and 4 bases at J, with 13 bases in the middle. The CDR3 runs 15 residues. CDR1 SGHAT and CDR2 FQNNGV come from the germline V gene. The CDR3: CASSPDTLGANVLTF. The CDR3 coding sequence is TGTGCCAGCAGTCCGGACACCCTAGGGGCCAACGTCCTGACTTTC.

This rearrangement joins TRBV27 to TRBJ1-5; D is uncertain. The CDR3 has 13 residues. Germline loops: CDR1 MNHEY, CDR2 SMNVEV (reference sequence). Trimming cost V 6 bases and J 4 bases, with 10 bases left between them. CDR3: CASREVGNQPQHF. CDR3 bases: TGTGCCAGCAGGGAAGTGGGGAATCAGCCCCAGCATTTT.

CDR3 nucleotide sequence: TGCAGTGCTAGAGATCCGGGACGAGCGAATGAAAAACTGTTTTTT. Its protein is CSARDPGRANEKLFF. This chain links TRBV20-1 with TRBJ1-4, with D possibly matching TRBD1 (5 bases). The V gene's germline CDR1 is DFQATT and CDR2 SNEGSKA (reference sequence). Trimming stripped 0 bases from V and 5 bases from J, with 13 bases between. The length of the CDR3 is 15 residues.

V usage is TRBV12-3 or TRBV12-4 and J usage is TRBJ2-5, with D perhaps TRBD1 (6 bases). The CDR3 is 15 residues long. V was cut by 3 bases and J by 2 bases, with 13 bases left in between. The CDR3 reads CASSLRQVLQETQYF. CDR3 DNA: TGTGCCAGCAGTTTGAGACAGGTCCTTCAAGAGACCCAGTACTTC.

The CDR3, as DNA: TGTGCCACTGGGAACCTGGGGGAAAAACTGTTTTTT. It encodes CATGNLGEKLFF. This chain uses TRBV10-3 with TRBJ1-4; D is uncertain. V lost 10 bases and J 8 bases, leaving 14 bases between the germline ends. The V gene's germline CDR1 is ENHRY and CDR2 SYGVKD. The CDR3 is made up of 12 amino acids.

The genes are TRBV3-1 and TRBJ2-1; D may be TRBD1 or TRBD2 (5 bases each). V lost 1 base to trimming and J lost 9 bases, with 10 bases between them. The CDR3 totals 13 residues. Germline V CDR1 and CDR2: LGHDT, YNNKEL (reference sequence). The CDR3 spells CASSQGERGEQFF. The DNA of the CDR3 is TGTGCCAGCAGCCAAGGGGAGAGGGGTGAGCAGTTCTTC.

The genes are TRBV6-1 and TRBJ1-2; D unclear. Germline CDR1 reads MNHNS; CDR2 reads SASEGT. V dropped 2 bases and J dropped 4 bases, with 11 bases sitting between them. The CDR3 is 14 residues long. CDR3: CASSEIGHGYGYTF. The CDR3 DNA is TGTGCCAGCAGTGAAATAGGTCACGGCTATGGCTACACCTTC.